The entry below describes one T cell receptor beta chain. Antigen: not known. A read error may account for a junction end that differs from germline. Next came a second PCR, run for roughly 6 to 11 cycles, which used a sample-barcoded 5' primer along with a J-beta primer mix. TCRdb independently ran MiXCR on the 5' RACE reads; one entry per CDR3 protein. The table records about 1.6 million distinct CDR3 sequences, about 35% of them present only once. There are 12 residues in the CDR3. Germline values: CDR1 MNHNY, CDR2 SVGAGI (reference sequence). Isolation of PBMCs gave at least 6 million cells per sample. The total RNA that was extracted per sample amounted to at least 6 micrograms. These data originate in a study of blood T cells in healthy people across ages. Study-level information: The template switching approach captured approximately one barcoded beta molecule for every two T cells. Study-wide results and limits: Roughly linearly, TCR beta diversity per million T cells fell as age increased.

Source material: blood. This clonotype was obtained from a woman younger than 45 in good health. The chain employs TRBV6-6 and TRBJ2-3; D perhaps matches TRBD1 (5 bases). CDR3 residues: CASRPSTGTQYF. The CDR3 nucleotides are TGTGCCAGCAGACCAAGCACAGGTACGCAGTATTTT.